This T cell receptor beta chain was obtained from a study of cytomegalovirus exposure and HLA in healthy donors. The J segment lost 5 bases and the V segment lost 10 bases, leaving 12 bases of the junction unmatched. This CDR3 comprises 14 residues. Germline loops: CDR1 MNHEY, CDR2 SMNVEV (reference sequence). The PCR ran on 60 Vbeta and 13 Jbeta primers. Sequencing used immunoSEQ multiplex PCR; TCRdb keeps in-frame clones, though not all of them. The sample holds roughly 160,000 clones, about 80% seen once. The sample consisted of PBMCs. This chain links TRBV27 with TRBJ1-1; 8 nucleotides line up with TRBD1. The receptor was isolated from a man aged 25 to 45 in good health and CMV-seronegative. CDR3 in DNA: TGTGCCACCCGCCGGGCAGGGGGCTTGACTGAAGCTTTCTTT. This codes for CATRRAGGLTEAFF.